A selection of T cell receptor beta chains follows, all from one sample in a study of blood T cell repertoires in COVID-19. Sequencing was performed with immunoSEQ multiplex PCR; in TCRdb, only in-frame clones are kept and a portion is missing. Among 52,000 or so clones listed, approximately 85% were seen once. The sample comprised peripheral blood. These receptor sequences come from a human donor in a cohort sampled during active COVID-19. Each CDR3 is given with its conserved first and last residue. D genes are given only for firm matches. Clone size, where shown, is once, few, many, or a class for clones that have expanded.

v_gene	abundance	j_gene	d_gene	CDR3aa	CDR3nt
TRBV5-5	.	TRBJ1-5	TRBD1	CASSRTGTGRNQPQHF	TGTGCCAGCAGCCGAACCGGGACAGGACGAAATCAGCCCCAGCATTTT
TRBV12-3/TRBV12-4	.	TRBJ1-2	.	CASSLGRAHGYTF	TGTGCCAGCAGTTTAGGCAGGGCCCATGGCTACACCTTC
TRBV6-5	.	TRBJ2-1	.	CASSYSTAGTHEQFF	TGTGCCAGCAGTTACTCAACCGCAGGTACTCATGAGCAGTTCTTC
TRBV12-5	.	TRBJ2-7	.	CASGLAFGGTVPPEQYF	TGTGCTAGTGGTTTGGCGTTTGGGGGGACAGTTCCTCCCGAGCAGTACTTC
TRBV9	.	TRBJ2-2	TRBD2	CASSGAGGYTGELFF	TGTGCCAGCAGCGGAGCGGGAGGGTACACCGGGGAGCTGTTTTTT
TRBV25-1	.	TRBJ2-6	.	CASRKGDGANVLTF	TGTGCCAGCAGAAAGGGGGACGGGGCCAACGTCCTGACTTTC
TRBV27	.	TRBJ1-1	.	CASSLRGRDTEAFF	TGTGCCAGCAGTCTCAGGGGACGGGACACTGAAGCTTTCTTT
TRBV4-1	once	TRBJ2-5	TRBD2	CASSQDLADQETQYF	TGCGCCAGCAGCCAAGATCTAGCGGATCAAGAGACCCAGTACTTC
TRBV9	.	TRBJ2-5	TRBD1	CASSVSRDRGRGQETQYF	TGTGCCAGCAGCGTTTCCCGGGACAGGGGGCGAGGGCAAGAGACCCAGTACTTC
TRBV18	.	TRBJ1-3	TRBD1	CASSSDRSSGNTIYF	TGTGCCAGCTCATCGGACAGGTCGTCAGGGAACACCATATATTTT
TRBV7-8	once	TRBJ2-1	.	CASSFMASLNNEQFF	TGTGCCAGCAGCTTCATGGCTAGCCTCAACAATGAGCAGTTCTTC
TRBV5-1	.	TRBJ2-6	.	CASSPDPQGSGANVLTF	TGCGCCAGCAGCCCGGACCCCCAGGGGTCCGGGGCCAACGTCCTGACTTTC
TRBV11-1	.	TRBJ2-7	TRBD1	CASSPRDRVFYEQYF	TGTGCCAGCAGCCCGAGGGACAGGGTCTTCTACGAGCAGTACTTC
TRBV10-3	.	TRBJ2-3	TRBD1	CAISESGQTTDTQYF	TGTGCCATCAGTGAGTCGGGACAGACCACAGATACGCAGTATTTT
TRBV4-3	.	TRBJ2-2	TRBD1	CASSQEGGTGIRLIGELFF	TGCGCCAGCAGCCAAGAAGGGGGGACAGGGATTAGATTGATCGGGGAGCTGTTTTTT
TRBV7-6	.	TRBJ2-6	TRBD1	CASSYRQGTSSGANVLTF	TGTGCCAGCAGCTACCGACAGGGAACAAGCTCTGGGGCCAACGTCCTGACTTTC
TRBV4-3	once	TRBJ2-3	TRBD2	CASSQDVGTSVGADTQYF	TGCGCCAGCAGCCAAGATGTTGGGACTAGCGTCGGGGCAGATACGCAGTATTTT
TRBV5-1	.	TRBJ2-3	.	CASSYISLNRDTQYF	TGCGCCAGCAGCTATATTAGCCTAAATCGGGATACGCAGTATTTT
TRBV7-8	.	TRBJ1-5	TRBD1	CASSLRDRHEQPQHF	TGTGCCAGCAGCCTTAGGGACAGGCACGAACAGCCCCAGCATTTT
TRBV30	.	TRBJ2-3	TRBD2	CAWSGLAGASTDTQYF	TGTGCCTGGAGTGGACTAGCGGGCGCTAGCACAGATACGCAGTATTTT
TRBV28	.	TRBJ2-3	.	CASNPRGIGSDTQYF	TGTGCCAGCAACCCACGGGGTATTGGGTCTGATACGCAGTATTTT
TRBV2	.	TRBJ2-7	.	CASSEHPPAYEQYF	TGTGCCAGCAGTGAACACCCCCCGGCCTACGAGCAGTACTTC
TRBV5-1	.	TRBJ2-3	TRBD2	CASSIATSDTDTQYF	TGCGCCAGCAGCATTGCCACTAGCGACACAGATACGCAGTATTTT
TRBV4-3	.	TRBJ1-1	.	CASSPGARARNTEAFF	TGCGCCAGCAGTCCAGGGGCTAGGGCCCGGAACACTGAAGCTTTCTTT
TRBV5-5	.	TRBJ1-5	TRBD1	CASSLSQGNQPQHF	TGTGCCAGCAGCTTATCACAGGGGAATCAGCCCCAGCATTTT
TRBV4-2	.	TRBJ2-3	TRBD1	CASSQPGQGGNVLYF	TGTGCCAGCAGCCAACCCGGACAGGGGGGTAACGTCTTGTATTTT
TRBV27	.	TRBJ2-7	TRBD2	CASSLGASGTISYEQYF	TGTGCCAGCAGTTTAGGGGCTAGCGGGACCATCTCCTACGAGCAGTACTTC
TRBV27	.	TRBJ2-3	.	CASSPGRRRATDTQYF	TGTGCCAGCAGCCCCGGAAGGCGGCGGGCCACAGATACGCAGTATTTT
TRBV27	.	TRBJ2-5	.	CASSLSRQKQETQYF	TGTGCCAGCAGTTTATCAAGACAGAAACAAGAGACCCAGTACTTC
TRBV28	.	TRBJ1-1	TRBD1	CASRSLGTGQLAAFF	TGTGCCAGCAGATCCCTCGGGACAGGGCAACTGGCAGCTTTCTTT
TRBV27	.	TRBJ1-6	TRBD1	CASSWDRWEGSPLHF	TGTGCCAGCAGTTGGGACAGGTGGGAGGGATCACCCCTCCACTTT
TRBV28	.	TRBJ2-1	TRBD2	CASSPLAGAAEQFF	TGTGCCAGCAGTCCCTTAGCGGGAGCGGCTGAGCAGTTCTTC
TRBV29-1	.	TRBJ1-2	.	CSVEEGDGSGYTF	TGCAGCGTTGAAGAAGGGGATGGCTCTGGCTACACCTTC
TRBV5-5	.	TRBJ1-5	TRBD1	CASRLGQGSQPQHF	TGTGCCAGCAGACTAGGACAGGGGAGTCAGCCCCAGCATTTT
TRBV12-5	.	TRBJ1-2	.	CASGLSGTDYGYTF	TGTGCTAGTGGTTTGTCAGGGACTGACTATGGCTACACCTTC
TRBV20-1	.	TRBJ2-1	.	CSARGQRHLFF	TGCAGTGCTAGGGGGCAGAGGCACTTGTTCTTC
TRBV19	.	TRBJ2-5	TRBD1	CASSRRQGALERGLVETQYF	TGTGCCAGTAGTAGAAGACAGGGGGCTCTTGAGAGGGGCTTGGTGGAGACCCAGTACTTC
TRBV2	.	TRBJ1-1	TRBD1	CASSLYGQANTEAFF	TGTGCCAGCAGCCTATACGGACAGGCGAACACTGAAGCTTTCTTT
TRBV29-1	.	TRBJ2-1	.	CSVEVASDDEQFF	TGCAGCGTTGAAGTAGCGTCTGACGATGAGCAGTTCTTC
TRBV28	.	TRBJ2-2	TRBD1	CASSSRGLRVLELFF	TGTGCCAGCAGTTCAAGGGGGCTACGGGTACTTGAGCTGTTTTTT
TRBV2	.	TRBJ2-1	.	CASSLAVEQFF	TGTGCCAGCAGTCTAGCCGTTGAGCAGTTCTTC
TRBV30	.	TRBJ1-1	TRBD1	CAWSVRQGTEAFF	TGTGCCTGGAGTGTGAGACAGGGGACTGAAGCTTTCTTT
TRBV29-1	.	TRBJ2-3	TRBD2	CSAEGLLAGVEGVSTDTQYF	TGCAGCGCTGAGGGTTTACTAGCGGGAGTAGAGGGAGTCAGCACAGATACGCAGTATTTT
TRBV28	once	TRBJ1-2	.	CASSLLAGYTF	TGTGCCAGCAGTTTATTAGCTGGCTACACCTTC
TRBV27	.	TRBJ2-7	TRBD1	CASSFTGVKLEQYF	TGTGCCAGCAGTTTCACAGGGGTGAAGCTAGAGCAGTACTTC